One sample yielded the 13 T cell receptor beta chains listed below, sequenced in a study of cytomegalovirus exposure and HLA in healthy donors. The PCR employed 60 Vbeta primers together with 13 Jbeta primers. Libraries were prepared by immunoSEQ multiplex PCR; TCRdb keeps only in-frame clonotypes and omits some of them. The repertoire includes under 150,000 clones, less than 85% of them detected once, and more than 1.5% sits in the top ten. The sequencing sample was made of PBMCs. These receptors were taken from a man in his forties in good health and CMV-seronegative.

V and J are TRBV27 and TRBJ2-7; unclear D gene. V lost 0 bases, J lost 0 bases, and 12 bases lay in between. The germline V gene encodes CDR1 MNHEY and CDR2 SMNVEV (reference sequence). CDR3 length: 16 amino acids. The CDR3 reads CASSLSYYLSSYEQYF. The CDR3 coding sequence is TGTGCCAGCAGTTTATCTTACTACCTCAGCTCCTACGAGCAGTACTTC.

J is TRBJ1-1 and V is TRBV7-3, with D perhaps matching TRBD1 (6 bases). The ends were cut back, 6 bases at V and 1 base at J, with 12 bases in the middle. This CDR3 is 14 amino acids long. Per the germline V gene, CDR1 is SGHTA and CDR2 is FQGTGA. As DNA, the CDR3 is TGTGCCAGCAGTCCCAGGGGTCGGAACACTGAAGCTTTCTTT. This encodes CASSPRGRNTEAFF.

V usage is TRBV9 and J usage is TRBJ2-2, with D hard to call. This CDR3 contains 13 residues. Germline CDR1 is SGDLS and CDR2 is YYNGEE. V was pared by 4 bases and J by 3 bases, with 7 bases between. The DNA for the CDR3 is TGTGCCAGCAGCTCCCGGGACACCGGGGAGCTGTTTTTT. Its translation is CASSSRDTGELFF.

This rearrangement joins TRBV10-3 to TRBJ2-3; D not resolved. Germline V CDR1 and CDR2: ENHRY, SYGVKD. CDR3 length equals 13 residues. The ends were cut back, 3 bases at V and 1 base at J, with 5 bases in the middle. CDR3 DNA: TGTGCCATCAGTGATGCAGGCACAGATACGCAGTATTTT. Protein product: CAISDAGTDTQYF.

This chain connects TRBV6-1 to TRBJ2-7; D uncertain. The CDR3 extends over 10 amino acids. Germline CDR1 MNHNS, CDR2 SASEGT. Trimming left V 6 bases short and J 3 bases short, with 3 bases between. The CDR3 DNA follows: TGTGCCAGCAGCAACTACGAGCAGTACTTC. Translated: CASSNYEQYF.

The chain links TRBV30 to TRBJ2-7; D ambiguous. Per the germline V gene, CDR1 is GTSNPN and CDR2 is SVGIG (reference sequence). This CDR3 has 11 amino acids. The CDR3 protein is CAWSGGWEQYF. CDR3 in DNA: TGTGCTTGGTCGGGTGGCTGGGAGCAGTACTTC.

The chain carries TRBV7-2 and TRBJ2-5, with D possibly matching TRBD2 (5 bases). Trimming stripped 6 bases from V and 3 bases from J, with 11 bases between. Germline assignment: CDR1 SGHTA and CDR2 FQGNSA. This CDR3 has 13 amino acids. The CDR3 spells CASSSPGKETQYF. The DNA for the CDR3 is TGTGCCAGCAGTAGTCCGGGAAAAGAGACCCAGTACTTC. The full variable domain, with the rest looked up from reference TRBV7-2 and TRBJ2-5, is GAGVSQSPSNKVTEKGKDVELRCDPISGHTALYWYRQSLGQGLEFLIYFQGNSAPDKSGLPSDRFSAERTGGSVSTLTIQRTQQEDSAVYLCASSSPGKETQYFGPGTRLLVL.

The chain carries TRBV28 and TRBJ2-5; D is ambiguous. V lost 3 bases and J lost 5, with 4 bases in between. Looked up from germline, CDR1 is MDHEN and CDR2 is SYDVKM. The CDR3 totals 11 residues. This CDR3 reads CASSLRETQYF. The CDR3, as DNA: TGTGCCAGCAGTTTGCGGGAGACCCAGTACTTC.

V usage is TRBV7-8 and J usage is TRBJ1-1; maybe TRBD1 (5 bases). The CDR3 extends over 14 amino acids. Germline V gives CDR1 SGHVS, CDR2 FQNEAQ. V lost 3 bases, J lost 1 base, and 9 bases lay in between. CDR3 amino acids: CASSLGGPNTEAFF. CDR3 nucleotides: TGTGCCAGCAGCTTGGGGGGTCCGAACACTGAAGCTTTCTTT. Drawing the rest from reference TRBV7-8 and TRBJ1-1, the complete variable domain is GAGVSQSPRYKVAKRGQDVALRCDPISGHVSLFWYQQALGQGPEFLTYFQNEAQLDKSGLPSDRFFAERPEGSVSTLKIQRTQQEDSAVYLCASSLGGPNTEAFFGQGTRLTVV.

The gene calls are TRBV9 and TRBJ1-4; 10 nucleotides match TRBD1. The germline CDR1 and CDR2 sequences are SGDLS and YYNGEE. The CDR3 contains 17 residues. Germline trimming cut 3 bases from V and 3 bases from J; bases unmatched to any gene: 8. CDR3 residues: CASSERGQGLANEKLFF. The CDR3 DNA is TGTGCCAGCAGCGAGAGGGGACAGGGGCTAGCTAATGAAAAACTGTTTTTT.

Only one count was recorded for this clone. V usage is TRBV20-1 and J usage is TRBJ2-7; a possible D gene is TRBD2 (6 bases). CDR1 is DFQATT, CDR2 SNEGSKA, per germline (reference sequence). The length of the CDR3 is 11 residues. V was pared by 4 bases and J by 4 bases, with 8 bases between. The chain's CDR3 is CSATREYEQYF. Here the CDR3 DNA reads TGCAGTGCTACCCGGGAGTACGAGCAGTACTTC.

CDR3 nucleotides: TGTGCCAGCAGTTACTCGCCGGCGAACACCGGGGAGCTGTTTTTT. Amino acids: CASSYSPANTGELFF. The chain uses TRBV6-5 and TRBJ2-2; no definite D call. The germline gives CDR1 MNHEY, CDR2 SVGAGI. The CDR3 runs 15 residues. V lost 0 bases, J lost 0 bases, and 5 bases lay in between.

The rearrangement joins TRBV30 to TRBJ2-7; no definite D call. CDR1 and CDR2 from the germline V gene are GTSNPN and SVGIG (reference sequence). The CDR3 has 11 residues. The V gene lost 0 bases and the J gene lost 6 bases, with 6 bases spanning the gap. Here the CDR3 DNA reads TGTGCCTGGAGTGTACCTAGCGAGCAGTACTTC. Residues: CAWSVPSEQYF.